The clone carrying this T cell receptor (beta chain) has more than one count but fewer than ten. The antigen remains unidentified. The data were obtained in a study of blood T cells in healthy people across ages. General observations from the study: The study found more naive CD4+ cells and higher diversity in long-lived than aged donors. Estimates of total diversity, which came from one million sequenced T cells, were considered to be underestimates.

Donors gave 9 to 10 milliliters of peripheral blood apiece. Each sample used at least 6 million PBMCs. Together with a sample-barcoded 5' primer, a J-beta primer mix was included in a second PCR lasting roughly 6 to 12 cycles. TCRdb processed the 5' RACE reads anew with MiXCR; each CDR3 protein has one entry. The sample includes fewer than 1,000,000 distinct CDR3 sequences, about 47% of them seen just once. Germline loops: CDR1 GTSNPN, CDR2 SVGIG (reference sequence). V lost 0 bases to trimming and J lost 1 base, with 16 bases between them. This CDR3 is built from 16 residues. The TCR comes from an elderly man in good health. The sequencing input was blood. The rearrangement joins TRBV30 to TRBJ2-7; D may be TRBD1 (5 bases). CDR3 sequence: CAWSVPRTSDSYEQYF. Written as DNA, the CDR3 is TGTGCCTGGAGTGTACCGAGGACATCTGATTCCTACGAGCAGTACTTC.